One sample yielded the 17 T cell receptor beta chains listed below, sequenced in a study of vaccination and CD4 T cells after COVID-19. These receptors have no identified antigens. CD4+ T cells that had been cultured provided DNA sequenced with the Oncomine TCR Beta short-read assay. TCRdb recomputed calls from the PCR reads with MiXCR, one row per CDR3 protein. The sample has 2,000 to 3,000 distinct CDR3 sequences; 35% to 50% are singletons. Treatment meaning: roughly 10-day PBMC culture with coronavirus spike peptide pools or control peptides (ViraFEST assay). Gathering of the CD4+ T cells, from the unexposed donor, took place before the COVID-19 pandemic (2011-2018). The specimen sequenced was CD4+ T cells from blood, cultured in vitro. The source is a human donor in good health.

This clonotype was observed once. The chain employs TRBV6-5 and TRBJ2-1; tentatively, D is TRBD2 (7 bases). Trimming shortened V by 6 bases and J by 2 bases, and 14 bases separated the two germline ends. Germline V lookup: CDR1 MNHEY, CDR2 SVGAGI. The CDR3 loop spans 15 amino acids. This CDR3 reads CASSYGGPPYNEQFF. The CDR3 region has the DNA TGTGCCAGCAGCTACGGGGGGCCACCCTACAATGAGCAGTTCTTC.

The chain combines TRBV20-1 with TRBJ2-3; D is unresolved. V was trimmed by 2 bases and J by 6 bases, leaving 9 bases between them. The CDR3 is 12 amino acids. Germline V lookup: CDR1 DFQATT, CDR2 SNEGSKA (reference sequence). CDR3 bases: TGCAGTGCTAGACACCTGGGGGATACGCAGTATTTT. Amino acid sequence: CSARHLGDTQYF.

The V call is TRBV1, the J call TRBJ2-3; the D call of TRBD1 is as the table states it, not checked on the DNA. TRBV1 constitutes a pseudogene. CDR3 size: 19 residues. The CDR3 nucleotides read TGCACCAGCAGCCGATCTAGTTGTCGTGGTGGGGACCGCACAGATACGCAGTATTTT. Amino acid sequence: CTSSRSSCRGGDRTDTQYF.

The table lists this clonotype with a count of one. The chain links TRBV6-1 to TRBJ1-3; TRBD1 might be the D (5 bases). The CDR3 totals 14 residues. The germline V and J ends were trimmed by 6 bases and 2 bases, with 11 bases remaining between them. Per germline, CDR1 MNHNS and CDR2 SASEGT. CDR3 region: CASRVVTAGNTIYF. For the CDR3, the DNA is TGTGCCAGCAGGGTCGTGACAGCTGGAAACACCATATATTTT.

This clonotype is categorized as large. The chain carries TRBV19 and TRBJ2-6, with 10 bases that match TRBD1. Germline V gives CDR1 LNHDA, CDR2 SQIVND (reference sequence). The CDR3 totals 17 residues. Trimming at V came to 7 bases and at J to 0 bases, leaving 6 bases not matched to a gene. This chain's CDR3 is CASNPGQGSSGANVLTF. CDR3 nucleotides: TGTGCCAGTAATCCGGGACAGGGGTCCTCTGGGGCCAACGTCCTGACTTTC.

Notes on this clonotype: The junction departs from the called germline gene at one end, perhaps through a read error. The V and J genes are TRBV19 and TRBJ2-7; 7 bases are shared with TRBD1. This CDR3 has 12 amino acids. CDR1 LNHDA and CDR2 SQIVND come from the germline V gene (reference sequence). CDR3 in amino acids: CASSPIGQAIFF. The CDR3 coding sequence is TGTGCCAGTAGCCCCATTGGACAGGCGATATTTTTC.

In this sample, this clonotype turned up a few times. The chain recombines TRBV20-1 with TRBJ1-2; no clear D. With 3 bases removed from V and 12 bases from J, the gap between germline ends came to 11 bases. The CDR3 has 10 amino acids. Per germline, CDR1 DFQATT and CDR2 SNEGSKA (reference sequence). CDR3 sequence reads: CSASLERDTF. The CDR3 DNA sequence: TGCAGTGCTAGCCTTGAAAGGGACACCTTC.

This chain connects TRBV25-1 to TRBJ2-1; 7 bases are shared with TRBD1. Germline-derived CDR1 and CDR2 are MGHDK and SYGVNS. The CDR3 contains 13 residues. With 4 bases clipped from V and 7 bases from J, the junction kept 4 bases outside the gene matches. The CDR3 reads CASSGQGGNEQFF. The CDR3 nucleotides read TGTGCCAGCAGTGGACAGGGCGGGAATGAGCAGTTCTTC. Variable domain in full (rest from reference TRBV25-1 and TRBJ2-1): EADIYQTPRYLVIGTGKKITLECSQTMGHDKMYWYQQDPGMELHLIHYSYGVNSTEKGDLSSESTVSRIRTEHFPLTLESARPSHTSQYLCASSGQGGNEQFFGPGTRLTVL.

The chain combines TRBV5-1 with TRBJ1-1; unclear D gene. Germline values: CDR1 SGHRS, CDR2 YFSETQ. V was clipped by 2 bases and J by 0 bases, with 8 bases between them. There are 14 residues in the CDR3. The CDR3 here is CASSFQLMNTEAFF. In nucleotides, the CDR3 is TGCGCCAGCAGCTTCCAGTTGATGAACACTGAAGCTTTCTTT. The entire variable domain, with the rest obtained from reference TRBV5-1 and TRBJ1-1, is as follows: KAGVTQTPRYLIKTRGQQVTLSCSPISGHRSVSWYQQTPGQGLQFLFEYFSETQRNKGNFPGRFSGRQFSNSRSEMNVSTLELGDSALYLCASSFQLMNTEAFFGQGTRLTVV.

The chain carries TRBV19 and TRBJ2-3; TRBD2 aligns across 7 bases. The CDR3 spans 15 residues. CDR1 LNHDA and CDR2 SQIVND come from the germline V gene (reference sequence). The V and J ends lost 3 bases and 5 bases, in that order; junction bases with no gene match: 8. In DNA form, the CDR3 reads TGTGCCAGTAGTATTGCGGGAGTCGGGGGAGATACGCAGTATTTT. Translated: CASSIAGVGGDTQYF.

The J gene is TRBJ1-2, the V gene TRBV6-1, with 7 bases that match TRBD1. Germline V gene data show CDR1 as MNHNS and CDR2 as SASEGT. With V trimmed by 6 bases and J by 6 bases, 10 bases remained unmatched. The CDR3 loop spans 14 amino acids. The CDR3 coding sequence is TGTGCCAGCAGCAATTCCGACAGGGTGAATGGCTACACCTTC. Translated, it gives CASSNSDRVNGYTF.

The CDR3 here is CASSVLGPGGYTF. The DNA of the CDR3 is TGTGCCAGCAGTGTGCTGGGACCCGGTGGCTACACCTTC. J is TRBJ1-2 and V is TRBV2, with a tentative D call TRBD1 (5 bases). The CDR3 sequence is 13 residues long. The germline CDR1 and CDR2 sequences are SNHLY and FYNNEI. Trimming left V 4 bases short and J 7 bases short, with 13 bases between.

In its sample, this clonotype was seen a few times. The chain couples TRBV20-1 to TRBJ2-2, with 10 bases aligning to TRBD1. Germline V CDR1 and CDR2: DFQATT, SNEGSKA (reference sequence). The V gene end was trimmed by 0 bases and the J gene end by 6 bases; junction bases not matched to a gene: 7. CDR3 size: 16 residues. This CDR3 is CSARDGGQGVAGELFF. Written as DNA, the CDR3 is TGCAGTGCTAGAGATGGTGGACAGGGGGTCGCCGGGGAGCTGTTTTTT.

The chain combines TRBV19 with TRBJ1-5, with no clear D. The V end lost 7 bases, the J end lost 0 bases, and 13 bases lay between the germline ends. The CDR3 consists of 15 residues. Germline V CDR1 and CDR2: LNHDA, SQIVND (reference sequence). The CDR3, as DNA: TGTGCCAGTAACGCAGGAGGCTATAGCAATCAGCCCCAGCATTTT. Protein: CASNAGGYSNQPQHF. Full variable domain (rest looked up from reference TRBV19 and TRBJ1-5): DGGITQSPKYLFRKEGQNVTLSCEQNLNHDAMYWYRQDPGQGLRLIYYSQIVNDFQKGDIAEGYSVSREKKESFPLTVTSAQKNPTAFYLCASNAGGYSNQPQHFGDGTRLSIL.

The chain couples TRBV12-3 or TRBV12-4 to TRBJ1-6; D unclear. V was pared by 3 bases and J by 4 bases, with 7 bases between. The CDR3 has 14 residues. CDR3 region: CASSFGRYNSPLHF. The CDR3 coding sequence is TGTGCCAGCAGTTTTGGTCGATATAATTCACCCCTCCACTTT.

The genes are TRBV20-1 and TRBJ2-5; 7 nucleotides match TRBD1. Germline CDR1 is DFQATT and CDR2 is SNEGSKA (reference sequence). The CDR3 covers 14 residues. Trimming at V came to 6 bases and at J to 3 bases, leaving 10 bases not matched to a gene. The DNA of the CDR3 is TGCAGTGCCGGAAGGGACAGCTATAAAGAGACCCAGTACTTC. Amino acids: CSAGRDSYKETQYF.

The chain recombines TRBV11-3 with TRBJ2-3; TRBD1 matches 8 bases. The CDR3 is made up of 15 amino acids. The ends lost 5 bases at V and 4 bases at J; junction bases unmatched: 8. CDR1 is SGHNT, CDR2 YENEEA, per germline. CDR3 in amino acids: CASSRTGTGPDTQYF. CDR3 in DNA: TGTGCCAGCAGCCGAACCGGGACAGGTCCAGATACGCAGTATTTT.